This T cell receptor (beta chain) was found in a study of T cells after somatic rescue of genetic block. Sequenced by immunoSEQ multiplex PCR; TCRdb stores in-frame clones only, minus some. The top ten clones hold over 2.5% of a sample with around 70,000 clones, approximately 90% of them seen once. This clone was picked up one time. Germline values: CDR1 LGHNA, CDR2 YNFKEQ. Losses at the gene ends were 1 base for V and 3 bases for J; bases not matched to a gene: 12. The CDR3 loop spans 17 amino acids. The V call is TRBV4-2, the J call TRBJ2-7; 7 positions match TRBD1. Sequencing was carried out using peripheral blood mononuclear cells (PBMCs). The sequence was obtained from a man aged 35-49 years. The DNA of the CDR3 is TGTGCCAGCAGCCAAGTATTCCCGAGGGGACAGAACTACGAGCAGTACTTC. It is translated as CASSQVFPRGQNYEQYF.